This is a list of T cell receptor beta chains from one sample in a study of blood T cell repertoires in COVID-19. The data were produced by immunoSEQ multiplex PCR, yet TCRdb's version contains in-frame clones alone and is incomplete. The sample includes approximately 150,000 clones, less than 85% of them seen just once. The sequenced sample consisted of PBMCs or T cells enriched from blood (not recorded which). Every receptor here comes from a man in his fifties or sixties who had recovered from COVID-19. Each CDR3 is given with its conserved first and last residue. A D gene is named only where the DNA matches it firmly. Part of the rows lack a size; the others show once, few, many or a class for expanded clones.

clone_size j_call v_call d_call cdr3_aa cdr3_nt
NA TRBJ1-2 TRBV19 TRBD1 CASTPGGQLRANYGYTF TGTGCCAGTACCCCAGGGGGACAGCTACGAGCTAACTATGGCTACACCTTC
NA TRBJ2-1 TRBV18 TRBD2 CASLPAGGGDNEQFF TGTGCCAGCTTACCAGCGGGAGGTGGTGACAATGAGCAGTTCTTC
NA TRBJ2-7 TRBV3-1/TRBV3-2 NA CASSHRTGLEQYF TGTGCCAGCAGCCACAGAACAGGGCTCGAGCAGTACTTC
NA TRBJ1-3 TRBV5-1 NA CASSLGQVSGNTIYF TGCGCCAGCAGCTTGGGACAGGTCTCTGGAAACACCATATATTTT
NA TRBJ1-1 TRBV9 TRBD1 CASSVDGQVGNTEAFF TGTGCCAGCAGCGTAGACGGACAGGTAGGGAACACTGAAGCTTTCTTT
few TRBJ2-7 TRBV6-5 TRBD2 CASSQREGPYEQYF TGTGCCAGCAGTCAACGGGAGGGACCCTACGAGCAGTACTTC
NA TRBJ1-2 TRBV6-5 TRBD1 CASSYRDRKHGYTF TGTGCCAGCAGTTACCGGGACAGGAAACACGGCTACACCTTC
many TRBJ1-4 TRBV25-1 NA CASSDTPLLLFF TGTGCCAGCAGTGACACTCCCCTTTTGCTGTTTTTT
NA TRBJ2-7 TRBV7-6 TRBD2 CASSPGGLDYEQYF TGTGCCAGCAGCCCGGGGGGATTGGACTACGAGCAGTACTTC
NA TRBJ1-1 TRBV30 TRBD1 CAWSDKRDRGDTEAFF TGTGCCTGGAGTGATAAGCGGGACAGGGGAGACACTGAAGCTTTCTTT
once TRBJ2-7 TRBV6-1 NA CASSEHPPTVSYEQYF TGTGCCAGCAGTGAACACCCTCCGACAGTCTCCTACGAGCAGTACTTC
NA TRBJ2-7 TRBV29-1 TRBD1 CSASGTETYEQYF TGCAGCGCCTCCGGGACAGAGACCTACGAGCAGTACTTC
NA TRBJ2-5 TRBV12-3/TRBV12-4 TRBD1 CASRRQGQETQYF TGTGCCAGCAGGCGACAGGGCCAAGAGACCCAGTACTTC
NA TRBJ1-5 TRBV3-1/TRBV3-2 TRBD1 CASSPQGFNQPQHF TGTGCCAGCAGCCCACAGGGGTTCAATCAGCCCCAGCATTTT